This T cell receptor (beta chain) was sequenced for a study of blood T cell repertoires in COVID-19. The protocol was immunoSEQ multiplex PCR, while the TCRdb copy is restricted to in-frame clones and leaves out a portion. The profile shows about 73,000 clones, about 83% of them singletons. V was shortened by 4 bases and J by 3 bases, with 16 bases between the two germline ends. Germline CDR1 and CDR2: SEHNR and FQNEAQ (reference sequence). CDR3 length equals 15 residues. This clonotype was obtained from a man aged 50 to 59 with active COVID-19. Sequencing was done on a sample of peripheral blood. This rearrangement joins TRBV7-9 to TRBJ2-7, with a tentative D call TRBD1 (5 bases). The CDR3 loop reads CASSSFIRDGYEQYF. In DNA form, the CDR3 reads TGTGCCAGCAGCTCCTTCATCAGGGATGGCTACGAGCAGTACTTC.